A single sample is the source of the 15 T cell receptor beta chains below, sequenced in a study of early T cells in non-severe SARS-CoV-2 infection. A single record per CDR3 protein comes from TCRdb applying MiXCR to the 5' RACE reads. The repertoire holds tens of thousands of distinct CDR3 sequences, roughly 9.2% seen once, with around 4% in the top ten. Material for sequencing was whole blood. These receptors came from an adult who was a healthcare worker with PCR-confirmed SARS-CoV-2 infection or an uninfected control (not recorded which).

This clonotype was picked up a small number of times. The rearrangement links TRBV27 to TRBJ2-7, with 7 bases identical to TRBD2. Germline V gives CDR1 MNHEY, CDR2 SMNVEV (reference sequence). Trimming removed 6 bases from V and 0 bases from J; junction bases left unmatched: 11. This CDR3 has 16 residues. Here the CDR3 DNA reads TGTGCCAGCAGCCCTCGCCGGCCTAGCGGCTCCTACGAGCAGTACTTC. Amino acid sequence: CASSPRRPSGSYEQYF.

This clonotype was seen ten or more times. The V and J genes are TRBV18 and TRBJ2-1, with 9 nucleotides matching TRBD1. J was trimmed by 4 bases and V by 3 bases; bases with no gene match: 4. This CDR3 contains 15 residues. The V gene's germline CDR1 is KGHSH and CDR2 LQKENI. CDR3 sequence: CASSPGTGQYNEQFF. CDR3 coding DNA: TGTGCCAGCTCACCGGGGACAGGGCAATACAATGAGCAGTTCTTC.

Details on this clonotype: Possible read error: a much larger clone is one base away. V is TRBV6-2 or TRBV6-3 and J is TRBJ1-2; tentative D call: TRBD1 (6 bases). The CDR3 covers 12 residues. CDR1 and CDR2 (germline): MNHEY, SVGEGT. The CDR3 loop is CTSTLTGYGYTF. CDR3 in DNA: TGTACCAGCACCCTCACAGGGTATGGCTACACCTTC.

This clonotype was counted ten times or more. The gene calls are TRBV2 and TRBJ2-7; 11 positions agree with TRBD1. The CDR3 runs 14 residues. J was trimmed by 4 bases and V by 3 bases; bases with no gene match: 2. CDR1 SNHLY and CDR2 FYNNEI come from the germline V gene. The CDR3 sequence: CASSDGTGGYEQYF. In nucleotides, the CDR3 is TGTGCCAGCAGTGACGGGACAGGGGGGTACGAGCAGTACTTC.

This clonotype was recorded only once. The chain is built from TRBV4-1 and TRBJ2-2; 11 bases are a match to TRBD2. The CDR3 is 17 amino acids. The J segment lost 2 bases and the V segment lost 4 bases, leaving 6 bases of the junction unmatched. The germline V gene has CDR1 MGHRA and CDR2 YSYEKL. CDR3 sequence: CASSPPSGGFNTGELFF. For the CDR3, the DNA is TGCGCCAGCAGCCCCCCTAGCGGGGGGTTTAACACCGGGGAGCTGTTTTTT.

In its sample, this clonotype is medium-sized. The chain recombines TRBV20-1 with TRBJ2-3, with 7 bases aligning to TRBD2. This CDR3 spans 15 amino acids. Germline V CDR1 and CDR2: DFQATT, SNEGSKA (reference sequence). Trimming cost V 1 base and J 0 bases; bases outside gene matches: 4. In DNA form, the CDR3 reads TGCAGTGCTAGAGGGGGAGGGAGGAGCACAGATACGCAGTATTTT. This gives the protein CSARGGGRSTDTQYF.

This clonotype was detected many times. The chain is built from TRBV11-2 and TRBJ1-3, with D maybe TRBD1 (6 bases). V was cut by 2 bases and J by 3 bases, with 17 bases left in between. CDR3 length: 17 residues. Germline V gene lookup returns CDR1 SGHAT and CDR2 FQNNGV. Here the CDR3 DNA reads TGTGCCAGCAGCTTAAGCACGGGGGGCTCGTTTGGAAACACCATATATTTT. It codes for CASSLSTGGSFGNTIYF.

This clonotype has at least ten counts. The V and J genes are TRBV29-1 and TRBJ2-2; tentative D call: TRBD2 (6 bases). The CDR3 length is 13 residues. CDR1 and CDR2 from the germline V gene are SQVTM and ANQGSEA. V lost 3 bases, J lost 1 base, and 6 bases lay in between. The CDR3 protein is CSVDGRNTGELFF. DNA of the CDR3: TGCAGCGTTGACGGGAGGAACACCGGGGAGCTGTTTTTT.

The CDR3 is CAISPGLDNTDTQYF. CDR3 nucleotides: TGTGCCATCAGCCCGGGACTAGACAACACAGATACGCAGTATTTT. This chain joins TRBV10-3 and TRBJ2-3; the match to TRBD2 covers 8 bases. CDR1 is ENHRY, CDR2 SYGVKD, per germline. CDR3 length: 15 amino acids. J lost 2 bases, V lost 6 bases, and 7 bases had no gene match.

In its sample, this clonotype was seen many times. The chain employs TRBV6-1 and TRBJ2-7, with TRBD1 as a possible D gene (6 bases). The length of the CDR3 is 11 residues. From germline, CDR1 is MNHNS and CDR2 SASEGT. Trimming cost V 6 bases and J 6 bases, with 9 bases left between them. CDR3 loop: CASRYRAEQYF. The CDR3 DNA reads as TGTGCCAGCAGATACAGGGCCGAGCAGTACTTC.

This clonotype was seen more than once but under ten times. This chain links TRBV27 with TRBJ2-1; 9 nucleotides align to TRBD2. CDR3 length equals 14 residues. V lost 5 bases to trimming and J lost 5 bases; unmatched junction nucleotides: 4. Germline CDR1 and CDR2: MNHEY and SMNVEV (reference sequence). The CDR3 DNA reads TGTGCCAGCAGTCCCAGCGGGAGGAACAATGAGCAGTTCTTC. Translation: CASSPSGRNNEQFF.

This clonotype has at least ten counts. The V and J genes are TRBV7-2 and TRBJ2-1, with 10 bases that match TRBD2. Per germline, CDR1 SGHTA and CDR2 FQGNSA. V lost 4 bases and J lost 13; bases outside the gene matches: 7. This CDR3 is built from 13 residues. DNA of the CDR3: TGTGCCAGCAGCTCTAGCGGGGGACGGTTCCAGTTCTTC. This gives the protein CASSSSGGRFQFF.

This clonotype was recorded many times. The chain employs TRBV20-1 and TRBJ1-2; D gene ambiguous. V lost 7 bases, J lost 2 bases, and 14 bases lay in between. Germline CDR1 and CDR2: DFQATT and SNEGSKA (reference sequence). The CDR3 has 13 amino acids. The CDR3, as DNA: TGCAGTGTTAAGGAAGGTTACAACTATGGCTACACCTTC. Amino acid sequence: CSVKEGYNYGYTF.

This clonotype was found many times. The chain combines TRBV7-9 with TRBJ1-2; 8 nucleotides match TRBD1. CDR1 and CDR2 (germline): SEHNR, FQNEAQ (reference sequence). There are 14 residues in the CDR3. V shed 5 bases and J 7 bases; nucleotides not matched to a gene: 9. CDR3 loop: CASSPGGQGRGYTF. The CDR3 bases are TGTGCCAGCAGCCCAGGAGGACAGGGACGTGGCTACACCTTC.

This clonotype showed up many times. This chain joins TRBV30 and TRBJ1-1; a possible D gene is TRBD1 (6 bases). Germline V gives CDR1 GTSNPN, CDR2 SVGIG (reference sequence). Deletions cut 0 bases from V and 3 bases from J, with 11 bases between. The CDR3 totals 14 residues. In DNA form, the CDR3 reads TGTGCCTGGAGTGTTCGAACAGGGCACACTGAAGCTTTCTTT. Translation: CAWSVRTGHTEAFF.